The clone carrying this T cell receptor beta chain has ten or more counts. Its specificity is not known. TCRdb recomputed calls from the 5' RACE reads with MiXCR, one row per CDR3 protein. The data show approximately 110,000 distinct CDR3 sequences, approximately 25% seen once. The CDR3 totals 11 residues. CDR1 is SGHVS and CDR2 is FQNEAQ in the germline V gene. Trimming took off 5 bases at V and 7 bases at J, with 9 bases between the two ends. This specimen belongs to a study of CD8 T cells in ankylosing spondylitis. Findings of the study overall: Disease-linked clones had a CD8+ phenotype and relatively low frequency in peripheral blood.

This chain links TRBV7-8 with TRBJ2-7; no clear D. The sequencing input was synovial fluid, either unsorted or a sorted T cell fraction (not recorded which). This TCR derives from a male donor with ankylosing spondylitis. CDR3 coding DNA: TGTGCCAGCAGCGTGACTGGGGAGCAGTACTTC. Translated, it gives CASSVTGEQYF.